This TCR beta chain appears in the sequencing data of a study of blood T cell repertoires in COVID-19. About the study: From T cells, B-cell-depleted T cells, or PBMCs came the material, which was cDNA or gDNA.

Each recovered donor of Cohort 3 presented with two negative PCRs, clearance, or symptom resolution. Authors' data handling: Using reference gene primer amplification, nucleated cell counts were estimated. Sequencing used immunoSEQ multiplex PCR; TCRdb keeps in-frame clones, though not all of them. V and J calls and clone size are given by that table; D and trimming were obtained from the DNA. The sample consists of under 300,000 clones, 88% of them appearing once. CDR3 length equals 14 residues. CDR1 is SGHRS, CDR2 YFSETQ, per germline. The trim removed 4 bases at V and 6 bases at J, leaving 9 bases unmatched.

Sequenced sample: PBMCs or T cells enriched from blood (not recorded which). The clonotype was recovered from a woman in her 30s who had recovered from COVID-19. The V call is TRBV5-1, the J call TRBJ1-1, with 7 bases lining up with TRBD1. The CDR3: CASSGITGVAEAFF. In DNA, the CDR3 is TGCGCCAGCAGCGGAATAACAGGGGTAGCTGAAGCTTTCTTT.